Below are 10 T cell receptor beta chains sequenced from a single sample in a study of vaccination and CD4 T cells after COVID-19 (dated by TCRdb to 2022 to 2024). These receptors have no identified antigens. Receptor amplification or capture employed PCR. Instrument on record: Illumina iSeq 100. DNA from cultured CD4+ T cells underwent TCR sequencing with the Oncomine TCR Beta short-read assay at the Johns Hopkins FTIC core. TCRdb passed the public sequencing reads through fastp at Q25 and MiXCR, retaining productive beta sequences. Rows are combined by CDR3 protein, so each entry shows the most common genes and DNA. The sample includes around 10,000 distinct CDR3 sequences, with 30% to 40% observed a single time. The ten largest clones represent under 15% of the sample. Per the publication, the treatment or condition label means: roughly nine-day PBMC culture with coronavirus spike peptide pools or control peptides (ViraFEST assay). CD4+ T cells from unexposed donors were collected before the COVID-19 pandemic (2011-2018).

Sample: CD4+ T cells from blood, cultured in vitro. The receptors stem from a human donor in good health.

This chain connects TRBV20-1 to TRBJ2-7; the D is unclear. V shed 3 bases and J shed 5 bases, with 11 bases lying between them. CDR3 size: 12 residues. Germline CDR1 reads DFQATT; CDR2 reads SNEGSKA (reference sequence). The chain's CDR3 is CSASSALHEQYF. CDR3 in DNA: TGCAGTGCTAGTTCGGCTCTCCACGAGCAGTACTTC.

This clonotype was found a few times. This CDR3 is CASSYSMGQSADEQFF. CDR3 DNA sequence: TGTGCCAGCAGTTACTCGATGGGACAGTCGGCCGATGAGCAGTTCTTC. This chain uses TRBV6-5 with TRBJ2-1, with TRBD1 matching over 7 bases. With 0 bases clipped from V and 8 bases from J, the junction kept 10 bases outside the gene matches. The CDR3 runs to 16 residues. CDR1 is MNHEY, CDR2 SVGAGI, per germline.

This clonotype has only a few counts. The rearrangement uses TRBV6-1 and TRBJ1-6; 8 nucleotides align to TRBD1. V lost 5 bases, J lost 6 bases, and 6 bases stayed unmatched. CDR1 and CDR2 (germline): MNHNS, SASEGT. The CDR3 is 15 residues long. CDR3 DNA: TGTGCCAGCAGTCGGACAGGGAGAAGTAATTCACCCCTCCACTTT. Protein product: CASSRTGRSNSPLHF.

The rearrangement uses TRBV20-1 and TRBJ2-7, with TRBD1 as a possible D gene (5 bases). The length of the CDR3 is 14 residues. V gave up 3 bases and J gave up 1 base, with 13 bases separating them. Germline values: CDR1 DFQATT, CDR2 SNEGSKA (reference sequence). CDR3 sequence: CSASRGVRSYEQYF. CDR3 in DNA: TGCAGTGCTAGTAGGGGCGTTAGATCCTACGAGCAGTACTTC.

This clonotype was seen more than once but under ten times. V gene TRBV19 combines with J gene TRBJ1-1; D remains ambiguous. V shed 2 bases and J shed 0 bases, with 4 bases lying between them. Germline assignment: CDR1 LNHDA and CDR2 SQIVND (reference sequence). This CDR3 contains 13 residues. The DNA for the CDR3 is TGTGCCAGTAGTATACTGGTGAACACTGAAGCTTTCTTT. It yields the protein CASSILVNTEAFF.

By sample share, this clonotype is medium-sized. This chain uses TRBV19 with TRBJ1-2; tentative D call: TRBD1 (6 bases). Germline V CDR1 and CDR2: LNHDA, SQIVND (reference sequence). This CDR3 has 11 amino acids. The V end was cut by 11 bases, the J end by 7 bases, with 14 bases between. The DNA for the CDR3 is TGTGCCTCCCGCCGGGACACTGGCTACACCTTC. Translation gives CASRRDTGYTF. The whole variable domain, remainder taken from reference TRBV19 and TRBJ1-2, is DGGITQSPKYLFRKEGQNVTLSCEQNLNHDAMYWYRQDPGQGLRLIYYSQIVNDFQKGDIAEGYSVSREKKESFPLTVTSAQKNPTAFYLCASRRDTGYTFGSGTRLTVV.

In this sample, this clonotype turned up once. V usage is TRBV5-4 and J usage is TRBJ1-3; 8 bases line up with TRBD1. Unmatched junction bases numbered 5, after V lost 4 bases and J lost 5 bases. This CDR3 region has 14 residues. Per the germline V gene, CDR1 is SGHNT and CDR2 is YYREEE (reference sequence). CDR3 amino acids: CASSPGGARNTIYF. For the CDR3, the DNA is TGTGCCAGCAGCCCAGGGGGCGCGAGAAACACCATATATTTT.

This rearrangement joins TRBV20-1 to TRBJ2-2; the D gene is possibly TRBD1 (6 bases). V gave up 1 base and J gave up 6 bases, with 9 bases separating them. CDR3 size: 13 residues. The germline V gene has CDR1 DFQATT and CDR2 SNEGSKA (reference sequence). In nucleotides, the CDR3 is TGCAGTGCTAGAGTCAGGGGTGCCGGGGAGCTGTTTTTT. Its protein is CSARVRGAGELFF.

The chain carries TRBV27 and TRBJ2-3; 7 nucleotides match TRBD2. J gave up 2 bases and V 2 bases, and 16 bases lay outside the gene matches. This CDR3 is built from 19 residues. In germline, CDR1 is MNHEY, CDR2 SMNVEV (reference sequence). CDR3 bases: TGTGCCAGCAGTTTAAACTCCCCGGTGGGAGGGAGACTCACAGATACGCAGTATTTT. Protein sequence: CASSLNSPVGGRLTDTQYF.

The chain carries TRBV24-1 and TRBJ2-3; 8 nucleotides agree with TRBD1. This CDR3 is built from 16 residues. Per germline, CDR1 KGHDR and CDR2 SFDVKD. The V segment lost 4 bases and the J segment 4 bases; nucleotides outside the gene matches: 9. CDR3 coding DNA: TGTGCCACCAGTGACCCAACGGACAGGGAGTCAGATACGCAGTATTTT. This gives the protein CATSDPTDRESDTQYF.